Shown below are 25 T cell receptor beta chains from a single sample sequenced in a study of blood T cell repertoires in COVID-19. Assay: immunoSEQ multiplex PCR; the TCRdb copy retains only in-frame clones and omits some. The sample has approximately 26,000 clones, almost 95% seen once. Sequencing input: peripheral blood. All receptors come from a human donor in a cohort sampled during active COVID-19.

CDR3 sequence: CASSKEKVGNLNYGYTF. The CDR3 region has the DNA TGTGCCAGCAGCAAGGAAAAGGTCGGGAACCTTAACTATGGCTACACCTTC. V gene TRBV21-1 combines with J gene TRBJ1-2. TRBV21-1 is noted as a pseudogene. This CDR3 has 17 amino acids.

The chain joins TRBV5-1 to TRBJ2-1; TRBD1 agrees at 7 bases. This CDR3 spans 13 amino acids. The V gene's germline CDR1 is SGHRS and CDR2 YFSETQ. V trimming: 2 bases; J trimming: 7 bases; junction bases outside the gene matches: 3. The CDR3 sequence is CASSFTGVNEQFF. CDR3 coding DNA: TGCGCCAGCAGCTTTACAGGGGTGAATGAGCAGTTCTTC.

To note about this clone: At one end the junction does not follow the germline gene, possibly because of a read error. The genes are TRBV28 and TRBJ1-5, with 7 positions matching TRBD1. The CDR3 is 15 residues long. The germline V gene has CDR1 MDHEN and CDR2 SYDVKM. CDR3 loop: CVSSVLDRINQPQHF. For the CDR3, the DNA is TGTGTCAGCAGTGTACTGGACAGGATTAATCAGCCCCAGCATTTT.

This clone was picked up one time. This chain joins TRBV28 and TRBJ1-1; D gene ambiguous. Germline-derived CDR1 and CDR2 are MDHEN and SYDVKM. Trimming cost V 6 bases and J 1 base, with 9 bases left between them. The CDR3 sequence is 13 residues long. This chain's CDR3 is CASRVPGNTEAFF. Here the CDR3 DNA reads TGTGCCAGCAGGGTTCCGGGGAACACTGAAGCTTTCTTT.

This chain joins TRBV5-5 and TRBJ1-4; D perhaps matches TRBD1 (5 bases). Germline V lookup: CDR1 SGHKS, CDR2 YYEKEE (reference sequence). Trimming stripped 1 base from V and 3 bases from J, with 16 bases between. The CDR3 extends over 17 amino acids. The CDR3 region is CASSLWPVGLSNEKLFF. CDR3 DNA: TGTGCCAGCAGCTTGTGGCCGGTGGGGCTATCTAATGAAAAACTGTTTTTT.

This chain links TRBV7-3 with TRBJ1-1; D is possibly TRBD1 (5 bases). The germline V and J ends were trimmed by 5 bases and 0 bases, with 16 bases remaining between them. The CDR3 runs 16 residues. The germline CDR1 and CDR2 sequences are SGHTA and FQGTGA. CDR3 loop: CASSRVPGLLNTEAFF. DNA of the CDR3: TGTGCCAGCAGCCGTGTTCCGGGACTCCTGAACACTGAAGCTTTCTTT. Based on the CDR3 plus reference TRBV7-3 and TRBJ1-1, the full variable domain is GAGVSQTPSNKVTEKGKYVELRCDPISGHTALYWYRQSLGQGPEFLIYFQGTGAADDSGLPNDRFFAVRPEGSVSTLKIQRTERGDSAVYLCASSRVPGLLNTEAFFGQGTRLTVV.

The chain links TRBV30 to TRBJ1-1; perhaps TRBD1 as D (6 bases). There are 14 residues in the CDR3. Germline V lookup: CDR1 GTSNPN, CDR2 SVGIG (reference sequence). Trimming stripped 0 bases from V and 4 bases from J, with 12 bases between. DNA of the CDR3: TGTGCCTGGAGTGTTCCGGCAGGGGCCACTGAAGCTTTCTTT. Its protein product is CAWSVPAGATEAFF.

This chain links TRBV10-2 with TRBJ2-5, with 7 positions matching TRBD1. Germline V gene lookup returns CDR1 WSHSY and CDR2 SAAADI. The CDR3 consists of 14 residues. V was clipped by 7 bases and J by 0 bases; unmatched bases: 5. The CDR3 nucleotides read TGCGCCAGCACCCTCGACAGGGACCAAGAGACCCAGTACTTC. Translating it yields CASTLDRDQETQYF.

This clone was seen a handful of times. V and J are TRBV30 and TRBJ1-2, with 7 bases fitting TRBD1. The V and J ends lost 4 bases and 8 bases, in that order; junction bases with no gene match: 19. This CDR3 has 16 amino acids. CDR1 is GTSNPN, CDR2 SVGIG, per germline (reference sequence). The CDR3 coding sequence is TGTGCCTGGAAGTGGGGAGTGGGACAGCCCCCTGAGGGCTACACCTTC. Translation gives CAWKWGVGQPPEGYTF.

The chain carries TRBV27 and TRBJ2-3; TRBD2 matches at 8 bases. Germline assignment: CDR1 MNHEY and CDR2 SMNVEV (reference sequence). The trim removed 5 bases at V and 2 bases at J, leaving 9 bases unmatched. This CDR3 has 16 residues. The CDR3 sequence is CASSLVAGTPTDTQYF. In nucleotides, the CDR3 is TGTGCCAGCAGTCTTGTAGCGGGAACGCCCACAGATACGCAGTATTTT.

The rearrangement joins TRBV3-1 (or the pseudogene TRBV3-2) to TRBJ1-2; D may be TRBD1 (6 bases). Trimming left V 3 bases short and J 2 bases short, with 16 bases between. The CDR3 sequence is 16 residues long. Germline CDR1 is LGHDT and CDR2 is YNNKEL (reference sequence). Here the CDR3 DNA reads TGTGCCAGCAGCCAGGCTACAGGGTTTAGGAACTATGGCTACACCTTC. It translates to CASSQATGFRNYGYTF.

This clone showed up just a few times. The rearrangement joins TRBV6-6 to TRBJ2-7, with 9 bases aligning to TRBD1. Germline assignment: CDR1 MNHNY and CDR2 SVGAGI (reference sequence). The CDR3 runs 15 residues. The trim removed 5 bases at V and 2 bases at J, leaving 7 bases unmatched. The chain's CDR3 is CASSSTGTGTYEQYF. The CDR3 DNA reads as TGTGCCAGCAGTAGTACCGGGACAGGGACCTACGAGCAGTACTTC.

This rearrangement joins TRBV30 to TRBJ1-1; 8 positions match TRBD1. Trimming cost V 2 bases and J 0 bases; bases outside gene matches: 14. The CDR3 sequence is 18 residues long. Germline V lookup: CDR1 GTSNPN, CDR2 SVGIG (reference sequence). CDR3 nucleotide sequence: TGTGCCTGGAGTCATAACGGACAGGGAGGGTTGATGAACACTGAAGCTTTCTTT. It specifies CAWSHNGQGGLMNTEAFF.

This sequence joins TRBV18 and TRBJ2-2, with D uncertain. Germline V gene sequence: CDR1 KGHSH, CDR2 LQKENI. The CDR3 covers 15 residues. Trimming removed 2 bases at V and 1 base at J, with 8 bases between. The CDR3 DNA is TGTGCCAGCTCACCATCCTCCAGGAACACCGGGGAGCTGTTTTTT. This encodes CASSPSSRNTGELFF.

The count of this clone is one. CDR3 in amino acids: CASSQEKGRVGGSYNEQFF. The DNA for the CDR3 is TGCGCCAGCAGCCAAGAGAAAGGACGGGTAGGCGGGAGCTACAATGAGCAGTTCTTC. This chain connects TRBV4-1 to TRBJ2-1; 7 nucleotides align to TRBD2. V dropped 0 bases and J dropped 3; count of bases not matched to a gene: 14. This CDR3 is built from 19 residues. Germline V lookup: CDR1 MGHRA, CDR2 YSYEKL.

This clone showed up just once. The chain uses TRBV5-1 and TRBJ1-2; D remains ambiguous. Germline CDR1 is SGHRS and CDR2 is YFSETQ. The ends were cut back, 0 bases at V and 4 bases at J, with 4 bases in the middle. CDR3 length: 12 residues. In DNA form, the CDR3 reads TGCGCCAGCAGCTTGGACGGCTATGGCTACACCTTC. Translation: CASSLDGYGYTF.

The chain couples TRBV9 to TRBJ2-3; 8 bases align to TRBD2. The CDR3 length is 16 residues. J lost 0 bases, V lost 1 base, and 4 bases had no gene match. CDR1 SGDLS and CDR2 YYNGEE come from the germline V gene. The CDR3: CASSVLPSGSTDTQYF. The CDR3 region has the DNA TGTGCCAGCAGCGTACTACCTAGCGGGAGCACAGATACGCAGTATTTT.

The rearrangement links TRBV5-1 to TRBJ1-4; 12 bases align to TRBD1. The CDR3 is 16 amino acids. The J segment lost 6 bases and the V segment lost 1 base, leaving 4 bases of the junction unmatched. Germline values: CDR1 SGHRS, CDR2 YFSETQ. CDR3 sequence reads: CASSLPGQGADEKLFF. CDR3 nucleotide sequence: TGCGCCAGCAGCTTGCCGGGACAGGGGGCGGATGAAAAACTGTTTTTT.

The chain uses TRBV19 and TRBJ2-7, with 9 bases lining up with TRBD1. The germline V gene encodes CDR1 LNHDA and CDR2 SQIVND (reference sequence). This CDR3 spans 13 amino acids. V gave up 6 bases and J gave up 6 bases; unmatched junction bases: 6. CDR3 DNA: TGTGCCAGTAGGGGCGGACAGGGGTTCGAGCAGTACTTC. Translation: CASRGGQGFEQYF.

The chain recombines TRBV19 with TRBJ2-3, with D possibly TRBD1 on 5 matching bases. The germline V gene encodes CDR1 LNHDA and CDR2 SQIVND (reference sequence). The germline V and J ends were trimmed by 4 bases and 6 bases, with 8 bases remaining between them. The CDR3 contains 12 residues. The CDR3 coding sequence is TGTGCCAGTAGTACCAGACAGGATACGCAGTATTTT. Protein sequence: CASSTRQDTQYF.

The chain employs TRBV27 and TRBJ1-2; TRBD1 matches at 7 bases. Losses at the gene ends were 5 bases for V and 1 base for J; bases not matched to a gene: 10. Germline V gene data show CDR1 as MNHEY and CDR2 as SMNVEV (reference sequence). The CDR3 has 16 amino acids. The CDR3 loop is CASSPDRVRGNYGYTF. CDR3 nucleotide sequence: TGTGCCAGCAGTCCCGACAGGGTGAGGGGTAACTATGGCTACACCTTC.

V is TRBV30 and J is TRBJ1-2; D is possibly TRBD1 (6 bases). The CDR3 consists of 13 residues. CDR1 and CDR2 from the germline V gene are GTSNPN and SVGIG (reference sequence). The V gene lost 3 bases and the J gene lost 8 bases, with 16 bases spanning the gap. The CDR3 coding sequence is TGTGCCTGGAGGAGAGACAGGCCGGGGGGCTACACCTTC. This sequence encodes CAWRRDRPGGYTF.

V and J are TRBV3-1 (or the pseudogene TRBV3-2) and TRBJ1-1; D gene unclear. Trimming took off 4 bases at V and 8 bases at J, with 14 bases between the two ends. Germline lookup yields CDR1 LGHDT and CDR2 YNNKEL (reference sequence). The CDR3 extends over 13 amino acids. The DNA for the CDR3 is TGTGCCAGCAGCCCCCCGTGCCGGGAAGAAGCTTTCTTT. It is translated as CASSPPCREEAFF.

V is TRBV28 and J is TRBJ1-2; D gene ambiguous. The CDR3 has 13 residues. Germline CDR1 and CDR2: MDHEN and SYDVKM. V dropped 5 bases and J dropped 7 bases, with 14 bases sitting between them. The CDR3 bases are TGTGCCAGCAGTCTCTTCGGAGGCCTTGGCTACACCTTC. Protein product: CASSLFGGLGYTF.

The chain uses TRBV24-1 and TRBJ1-5, with D perhaps TRBD1 (6 bases). Germline assignment: CDR1 KGHDR and CDR2 SFDVKD. The CDR3 is 13 amino acids. Trimming stripped 5 bases from V and 6 bases from J, with 10 bases between. The CDR3 bases are TGTGCCACCAGTGCCCAGGGGAGTCAGCCCCAGCATTTT. Residues: CATSAQGSQPQHF.